This TCR beta chain was sequenced in a study of T cell changes during pregnancy in multiple sclerosis. This table comes from immunoSEQ multiplex PCR, and its TCRdb copy is limited to in-frame clones, with some not included. The table lists about 44,000 clones, 90% of them singletons. CDR1 is LNHDA, CDR2 SQIVND, per germline (reference sequence). The V gene lost 5 bases and the J gene lost 0 bases, with 8 bases spanning the gap. This CDR3 is built from 14 residues. The rearrangement links TRBV19 to TRBJ2-1; no clear D. This clonotype was sampled from a female donor with multiple sclerosis, enrolled in a pregnancy study. The source material was CD4+ T cells from peripheral blood mononuclear cells, sampled before pregnancy. The CDR3, as DNA: TGTGCCAGTAGTTATAGCCGCTCCTACAATGAGCAGTTCTTC. It translates to CASSYSRSYNEQFF.